The clone carrying this T cell receptor beta chain was counted between two and nine times. The V gene lost 0 bases and the J gene lost 7 bases, with 14 bases spanning the gap. The germline V gene has CDR1 SGHDT and CDR2 YYEEEE. The CDR3 is made up of 15 amino acids. This entry belongs to a study of patients and donors after allogeneic stem cell transplantation. TCRdb re-analysed the RT-PCR reads in MiXCR, keeping a single row per CDR3 protein. This sample has some 880,000 distinct CDR3 sequences; 18% occur once, and the top ten carry about 6%. This chain joins TRBV5-6 and TRBJ2-1; D uncertain. Sample: blood, either unsorted or a sorted T cell fraction (not recorded which). This clonotype originated in a human donor who was either an allogeneic HSCT recipient or a stem cell or donor lymphocyte infusion donor (not recorded which). It is not recorded whose cells these are; they may come from a transplant donor. The CDR3 protein is CASSLDLRVGNEQFF. CDR3 DNA sequence: TGTGCCAGCAGCTTGGATCTACGGGTTGGGAATGAGCAGTTCTTC.